These T cell receptor beta chains were read from a single sample in a study of CD8 T cells in ankylosing spondylitis. TCRdb ran MiXCR on the 5' RACE reads and lists one entry per CDR3 protein. The table shows hundreds of thousands of distinct CDR3 sequences, with 10% to 15% occurring only once. The sample taken for sequencing was blood, either unsorted or a sorted T cell fraction (not recorded which). The receptors stem from a male donor with ankylosing spondylitis. Each CDR3 is given with its conserved first and last residue. The D gene is left open where the match is weak. Expanded clones are given a class, and other clones once, few, many or no size at all.

>NA|few|TRBJ2-5|TRBV12-3/TRBV12-4
TGTGCCAGTTTGACCGGGCACAGTTCCGAGACCCAGTACTTC
CASLTGHSSETQYF
>TRBD1|NA|TRBJ1-1|TRBV7-3
TGTGCCAGCAGCTTAAATTGGGAGAGACAGGGAGAGAACACTGAAGCTTTCTTT
CASSLNWERQGENTEAFF
>NA|few|TRBJ1-3|TRBV6-5
TGTGCCAGCAGTTACGCAAACACCATATATTTT
CASSYANTIYF
>TRBD2|NA|TRBJ2-7|TRBV4-3
TGCGCCAGCAGCCAAGAGGCACTAGCGGGGGGCTACGAGCAGTACTTC
CASSQEALAGGYEQYF
>TRBD1|NA|TRBJ1-2|TRBV24-1
TGTGCCACCAGTGGGATAGACAGGGGCTATGGCTACACCTTC
CATSGIDRGYGYTF
>NA|NA|TRBJ1-1|TRBV24-1
TGTGCCACCAGTGAACTGGGGGAAGCTTTCTTT
CATSELGEAFF
>TRBD2|NA|TRBJ2-1|TRBV10-3
TGTGCCATCAGTGGGGGGACTAGCGGGAATGAGCAGTTCTTC
CAISGGTSGNEQFF
>TRBD1|many|TRBJ2-7|TRBV29-1
TGCAGCGTGCTGGGGACAGGGTCCTACGAGCAGTACTTC
CSVLGTGSYEQYF
>NA|many|TRBJ1-5|TRBV7-8
TGTGCCAGCAGCTTACGGGTCCGTGGGGCGGGCGGCAATCAGCCCCAGCATTTT
CASSLRVRGAGGNQPQHF
>NA|NA|TRBJ2-3|TRBV4-3
TGCGCCAGCAGCCAAGATCGGGAGAGGGGCACAGATACGCAGTATTTT
CASSQDRERGTDTQYF
>TRBD2|NA|TRBJ2-3|TRBV3-1
TGTGCCAGCAGCCCGGGGACTAGCGGCCGTACGCAGTATTTT
CASSPGTSGRTQYF
>TRBD1|many|TRBJ2-7|TRBV10-3
TGTGCCATCAGTGCACCGGGGACAGGGGCCTACGAGCAGTACTTC
CAISAPGTGAYEQYF
>TRBD2|NA|TRBJ2-5|TRBV12-3/TRBV12-4
TGTGCCAGCAGAGGGACTAGCGGCCAAGAGACCCAGTACTTC
CASRGTSGQETQYF
>NA|NA|TRBJ1-4|TRBV5-1
TGCGCCAGCAGCTTGAGTTACCGAGAAAAACTGTTTTTT
CASSLSYREKLFF
>NA|NA|TRBJ1-5|TRBV7-2
TGTGCCAGCAGCCCCCGCGCCCAGGGTAGCAATCAGCCCCAGCATTTT
CASSPRAQGSNQPQHF
>NA|few|TRBJ1-2|TRBV12-3/TRBV12-4
TGTGCCAGCAACACGGGCTATGGCTACACCTTC
CASNTGYGYTF
>NA|NA|TRBJ2-1|TRBV9
TGTGCCAGCAGCGTAGGGGCGGGACCAGTGAATGAGCAGTTCTTC
CASSVGAGPVNEQFF
>TRBD1|few|TRBJ2-7|TRBV12-3/TRBV12-4
TGTGCCAGCAGTTTACTGTCAGGGGGTACTTTCGAGCAGTACTTC
CASSLLSGGTFEQYF
>NA|NA|TRBJ1-1|TRBV7-7
TGTGCTAGCAGCTCCGAACCGAACACTGAAGCTTTCTTT
CASSSEPNTEAFF
>TRBD1|few|TRBJ1-1|TRBV6-2/TRBV6-3
TGTGCCAGCAGTTACCCCCCCGGACAGGGACGGCCTGAAGCTTTCTTT
CASSYPPGQGRPEAFF
>NA|NA|TRBJ2-2|TRBV20-1
TGCAGTGCTAGAGATTGGAGACAAACAACCGGGGAGCTGTTTTTT
CSARDWRQTTGELFF
>NA|NA|TRBJ2-1|TRBV6-2/TRBV6-3
TGTGCCAGTTTAAGGGACGGACTACAGGAGCAGTTCTTC
CASLRDGLQEQFF
>TRBD2|many|TRBJ2-1|TRBV4-1
TGCGCCAGCAGCCAAGTCGATATGGGGCTAGCGGGCCGGAATGAGCAGTTCTTC
CASSQVDMGLAGRNEQFF
>NA|many|TRBJ2-3|TRBV27
TGTGCCAGCAGTTTTGGGCTAGCGAGCACAGATACGCAGTATTTT
CASSFGLASTDTQYF
>NA|few|TRBJ2-7|TRBV20-1
TGCAGTGCACAGGAGGCCTACGAGCAGTACTTC
CSAQEAYEQYF
>NA|few|TRBJ2-2|TRBV7-9
TGTGCCAGCAGCCCGAGGGTCCCGCGGGACACCGGGGAGCTGTTTTTT
CASSPRVPRDTGELFF
>TRBD2|NA|TRBJ2-3|TRBV11-2
TGTGCCAGCAGCACACTAAAACGACTAGCGGGAGGCAGGGGTTCAGATACGCAGTATTTT
CASSTLKRLAGGRGSDTQYF
>TRBD1|many|TRBJ2-5|TRBV29-1
TGCAGCGTCGAGACAGGGGGGGAGACCCAGTACTTC
CSVETGGETQYF
>NA|NA|TRBJ2-7|TRBV12-3/TRBV12-4
TGTGCCAGCACCCTTAGGGGCGGTCCCTACTACGAGCAGTACTTC
CASTLRGGPYYEQYF
>NA|many|TRBJ1-2|TRBV20-1
TGCGGCACAGACTCTAACTATGGCTACACCTTC
CGTDSNYGYTF
>NA|many|TRBJ2-7|TRBV29-1
TGCAGTATTACACACCAGGGAAAGACAAGCTTCTACGAGCAGTACTTC
CSITHQGKTSFYEQYF